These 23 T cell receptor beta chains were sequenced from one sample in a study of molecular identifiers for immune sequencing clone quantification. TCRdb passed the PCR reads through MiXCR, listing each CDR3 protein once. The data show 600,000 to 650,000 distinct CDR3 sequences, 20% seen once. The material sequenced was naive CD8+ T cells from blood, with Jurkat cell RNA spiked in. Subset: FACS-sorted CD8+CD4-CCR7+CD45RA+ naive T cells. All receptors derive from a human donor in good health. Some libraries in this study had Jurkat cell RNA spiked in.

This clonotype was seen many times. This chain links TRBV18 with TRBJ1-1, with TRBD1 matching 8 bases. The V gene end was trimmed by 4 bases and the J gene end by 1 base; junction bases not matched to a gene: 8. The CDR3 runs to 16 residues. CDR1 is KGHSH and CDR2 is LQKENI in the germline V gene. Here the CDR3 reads CASSHVAGGQNTEAFF. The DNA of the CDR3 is TGTGCCAGCTCACACGTCGCAGGGGGCCAGAACACTGAAGCTTTCTTT.

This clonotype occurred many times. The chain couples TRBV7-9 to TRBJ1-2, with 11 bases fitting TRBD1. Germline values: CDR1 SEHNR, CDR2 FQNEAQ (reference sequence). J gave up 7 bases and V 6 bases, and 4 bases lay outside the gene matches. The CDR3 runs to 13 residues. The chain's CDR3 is CASSGQGARGYTF. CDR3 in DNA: TGTGCCAGCAGTGGACAGGGGGCGCGTGGCTACACCTTC.

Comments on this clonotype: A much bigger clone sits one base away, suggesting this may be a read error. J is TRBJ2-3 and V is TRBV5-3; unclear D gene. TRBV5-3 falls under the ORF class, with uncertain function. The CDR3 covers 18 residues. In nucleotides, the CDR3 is TGTGCCAGCAGCTTGGTTTCCCTCCCGGCAGCTGGTGCAGATACGCAGTATTTT. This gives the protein CASSLVSLPAAGADTQYF.

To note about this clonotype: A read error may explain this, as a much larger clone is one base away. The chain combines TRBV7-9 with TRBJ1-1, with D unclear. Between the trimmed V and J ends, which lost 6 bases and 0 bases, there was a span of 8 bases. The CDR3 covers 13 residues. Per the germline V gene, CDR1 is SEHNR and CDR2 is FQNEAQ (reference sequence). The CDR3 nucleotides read TGTGCCAGCAGGGGCAGGATGAACACTGAAGCTTTCTTT. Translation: CASRGRMNTEAFF.

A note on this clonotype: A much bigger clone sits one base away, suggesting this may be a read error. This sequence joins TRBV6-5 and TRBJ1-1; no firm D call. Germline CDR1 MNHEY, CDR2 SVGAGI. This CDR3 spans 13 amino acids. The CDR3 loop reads CASRNRGSLRALF. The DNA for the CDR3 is TGTGCCAGCAGAAACCGTGGTAGTTTGAGGGCTCTCTTT.

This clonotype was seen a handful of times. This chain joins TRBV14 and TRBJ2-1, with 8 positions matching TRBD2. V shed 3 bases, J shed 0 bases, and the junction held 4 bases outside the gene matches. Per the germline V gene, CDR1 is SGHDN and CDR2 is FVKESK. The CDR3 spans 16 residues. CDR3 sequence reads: CASSQKRGSSYNEQFF. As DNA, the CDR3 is TGTGCCAGCAGCCAGAAGCGGGGGAGCTCCTACAATGAGCAGTTCTTC.

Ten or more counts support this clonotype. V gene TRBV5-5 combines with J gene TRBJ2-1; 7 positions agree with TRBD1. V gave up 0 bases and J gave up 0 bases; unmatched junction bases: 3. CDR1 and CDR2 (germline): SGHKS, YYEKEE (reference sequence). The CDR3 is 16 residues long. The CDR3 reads CASSLVDRISYNEQFF. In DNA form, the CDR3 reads TGTGCCAGCAGCTTGGTGGACAGGATCTCCTACAATGAGCAGTTCTTC.

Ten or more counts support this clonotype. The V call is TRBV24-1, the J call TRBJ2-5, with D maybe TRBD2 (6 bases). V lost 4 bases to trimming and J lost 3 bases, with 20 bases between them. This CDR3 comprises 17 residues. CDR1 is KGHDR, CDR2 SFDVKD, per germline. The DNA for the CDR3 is TGTGCCACCAGTGACCTATTTACTAGCTTTGGGAAAGAGACCCAGTACTTC. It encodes CATSDLFTSFGKETQYF.

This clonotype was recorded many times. CDR3 amino acids: CASSLGLAPNTGELFF. CDR3 nucleotide sequence: TGTGCCAGCAGCCTCGGACTAGCGCCGAACACCGGGGAGCTGTTTTTT. The V call is TRBV3-1, the J call TRBJ2-2; 9 nucleotides align to TRBD2. The germline V gene encodes CDR1 LGHDT and CDR2 YNNKEL (reference sequence). Trimming took 4 bases from V and 0 from J; bases not matched to a gene: 3. The CDR3 runs to 16 residues.

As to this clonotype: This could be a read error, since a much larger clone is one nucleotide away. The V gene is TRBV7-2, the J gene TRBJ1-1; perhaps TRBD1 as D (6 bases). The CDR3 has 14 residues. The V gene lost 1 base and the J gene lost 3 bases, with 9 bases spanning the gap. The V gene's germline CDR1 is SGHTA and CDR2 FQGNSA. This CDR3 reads CASSLGGRDTEAFF. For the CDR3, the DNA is TGTGCCAGCAGCTTAGGGGGGCGCGACACTGAAGCTTTCTTT.

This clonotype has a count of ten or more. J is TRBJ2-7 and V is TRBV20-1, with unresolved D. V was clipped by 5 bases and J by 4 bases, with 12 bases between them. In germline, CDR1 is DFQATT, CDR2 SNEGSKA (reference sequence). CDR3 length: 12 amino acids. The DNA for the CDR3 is TGCAGTGCTGACCTTCTGGGTTACGAGCAGTACTTC. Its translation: CSADLLGYEQYF.

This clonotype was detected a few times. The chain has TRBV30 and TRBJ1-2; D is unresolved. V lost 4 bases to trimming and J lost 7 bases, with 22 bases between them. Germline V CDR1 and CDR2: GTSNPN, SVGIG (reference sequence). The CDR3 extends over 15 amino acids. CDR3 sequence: CAWTPASGLAVGYTF. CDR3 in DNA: TGTGCCTGGACCCCAGCGTCCGGCCTGGCAGTTGGCTACACCTTC. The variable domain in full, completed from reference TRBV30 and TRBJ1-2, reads SQTIHQWPATLVQPVGSPLSLECTVEGTSNPNLYWYRQAAGRGLQLLFYSVGIGQISSEVPQNLSASRPQDRQFILSSKKLLLSDSGFYLCAWTPASGLAVGYTFGSGTRLTVV.

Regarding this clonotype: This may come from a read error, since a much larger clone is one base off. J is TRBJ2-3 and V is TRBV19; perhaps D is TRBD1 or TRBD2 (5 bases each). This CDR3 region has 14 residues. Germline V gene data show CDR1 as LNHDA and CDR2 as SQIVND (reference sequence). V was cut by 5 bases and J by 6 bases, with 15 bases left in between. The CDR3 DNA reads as TGTGCCAGTAGTCCCAAAGTGGGGACGGATACGCAGTATTTT. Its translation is CASSPKVGTDTQYF.

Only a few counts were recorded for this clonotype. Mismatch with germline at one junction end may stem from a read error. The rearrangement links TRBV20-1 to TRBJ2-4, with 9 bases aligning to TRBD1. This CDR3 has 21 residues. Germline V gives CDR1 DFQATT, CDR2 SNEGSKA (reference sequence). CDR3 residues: CGARDLLGQGFSLPLGNIQYF. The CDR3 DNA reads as TGCGGTGCTAGAGATCTTTTAGGACAGGGGTTTAGTTTGCCCTTGGGAAACATTCAGTACTTC.

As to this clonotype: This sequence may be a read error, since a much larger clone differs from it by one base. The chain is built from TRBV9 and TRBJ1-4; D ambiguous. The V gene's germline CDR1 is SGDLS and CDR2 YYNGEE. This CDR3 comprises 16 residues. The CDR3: CASSVASSMANEKLVF. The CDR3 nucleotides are TGTGCCAGCAGCGTAGCCTCCTCCATGGCTAATGAAAAACTGGTTTTT.

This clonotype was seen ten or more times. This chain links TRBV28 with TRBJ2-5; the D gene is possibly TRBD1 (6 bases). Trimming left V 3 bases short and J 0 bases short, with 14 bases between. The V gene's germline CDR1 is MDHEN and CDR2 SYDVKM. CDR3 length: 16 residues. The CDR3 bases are TGTGCCAGCAGTTTTAGGGAACAGGGATACCAAGAGACCCAGTACTTC. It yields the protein CASSFREQGYQETQYF.

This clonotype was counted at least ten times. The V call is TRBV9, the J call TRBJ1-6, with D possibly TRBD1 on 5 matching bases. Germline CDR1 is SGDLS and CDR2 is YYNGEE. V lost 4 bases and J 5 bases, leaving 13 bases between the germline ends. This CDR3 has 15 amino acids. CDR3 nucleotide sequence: TGTGCCAGCAGCTCCTCGGGACCTAATAATTCACCCCTCCACTTT. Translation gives CASSSSGPNNSPLHF.

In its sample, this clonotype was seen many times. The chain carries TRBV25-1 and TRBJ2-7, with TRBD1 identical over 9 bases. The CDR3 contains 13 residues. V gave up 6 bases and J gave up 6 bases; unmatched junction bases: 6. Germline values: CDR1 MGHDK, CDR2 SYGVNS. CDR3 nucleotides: TGTGCCAGCAGCGCCGGGACAGGGTCCGAGCAGTACTTC. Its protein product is CASSAGTGSEQYF.

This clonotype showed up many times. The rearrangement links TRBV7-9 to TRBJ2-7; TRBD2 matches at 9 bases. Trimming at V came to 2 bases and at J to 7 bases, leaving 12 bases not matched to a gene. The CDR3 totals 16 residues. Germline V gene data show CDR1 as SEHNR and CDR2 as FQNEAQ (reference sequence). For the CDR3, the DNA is TGTGCCAGCAGCTTATTGCTAGCGGGACGGGCCCGGGAGCAGTACTTC. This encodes CASSLLLAGRAREQYF.

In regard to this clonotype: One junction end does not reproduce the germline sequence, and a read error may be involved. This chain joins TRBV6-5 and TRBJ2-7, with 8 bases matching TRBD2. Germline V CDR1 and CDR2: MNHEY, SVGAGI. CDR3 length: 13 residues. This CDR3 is CTSSYAGGYEQYF. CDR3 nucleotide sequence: TGTACCAGCAGTTACGCGGGAGGCTACGAGCAGTACTTC.

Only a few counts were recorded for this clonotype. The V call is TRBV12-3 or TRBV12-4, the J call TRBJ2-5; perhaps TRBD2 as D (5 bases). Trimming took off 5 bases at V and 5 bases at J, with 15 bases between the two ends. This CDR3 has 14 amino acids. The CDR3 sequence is CASSPRTETETQYF. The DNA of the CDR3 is TGTGCCAGCAGTCCGCGGACTGAAACGGAGACCCAGTACTTC.

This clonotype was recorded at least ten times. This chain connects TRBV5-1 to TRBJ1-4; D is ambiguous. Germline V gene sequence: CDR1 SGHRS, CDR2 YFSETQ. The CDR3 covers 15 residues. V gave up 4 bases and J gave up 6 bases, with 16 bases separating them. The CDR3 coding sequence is TGCGCCAGCAGCGGATGGGCCGACGGAGATGAAAAACTGTTTTTT. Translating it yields CASSGWADGDEKLFF.

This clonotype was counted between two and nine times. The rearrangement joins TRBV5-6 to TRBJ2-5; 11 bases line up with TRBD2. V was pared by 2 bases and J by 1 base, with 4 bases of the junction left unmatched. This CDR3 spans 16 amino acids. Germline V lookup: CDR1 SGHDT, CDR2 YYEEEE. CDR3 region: CASSLPSGGPQETQYF. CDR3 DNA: TGTGCCAGCAGCTTACCTAGCGGGGGGCCCCAAGAGACCCAGTACTTC.